This T cell receptor (beta chain) was found in a study of T cells in Graves' hyperthyroidism and ophthalmopathy. Study-wide background: Peripheral blood was drawn at first diagnosis, prior to all treatment. Study observations and caveats: Before onset, ophthalmopathy was predicted by the model a median approximately 6.5 months earlier.

The investigators amplified TCR beta CDR3 regions from RNA transcripts. HTBI primers were employed in a first-round RT-PCR of the TCR CDR3. TCRdb fed the multiplex PCR reads into MiXCR, producing one record per CDR3 protein. The sample lists 300,000 to 450,000 distinct CDR3 sequences; about 15% were seen once. Trimming took 4 bases from V and 7 from J, leaving 17 bases between them. Germline CDR1 reads DFQATT; CDR2 reads SNEGSKA (reference sequence). There are 14 residues in the CDR3. The table lists this clonotype with many counts. Its antigen is not identified. The rearrangement joins TRBV20-1 to TRBJ1-5; the D is unclear. Material for sequencing was blood. This sequence originates from a young woman with Graves' ophthalmopathy. The CDR3: CSATLGLQKQPQHF. In DNA form, the CDR3 reads TGCAGTGCTACCCTAGGACTACAAAAGCAGCCCCAGCATTTT.